This TCR beta chain came from a study of post-analysis software for immune sequencing data. This clonotype was recorded only once. cDNA libraries of TCR beta carried unique molecular identifiers. TCRdb reanalysed the PCR reads using MiXCR and keeps one entry per CDR3 protein. The sample has 800,000 to 950,000 distinct CDR3 sequences, about 53% seen once; the top ten hold about 4.5%. Sequences were obtained from blood. This sequence was found in a girl aged 5-17 years with multiple sclerosis.

The CDR3 is CASSTAGIRQYF. The CDR3 DNA follows: TGTGCCAGCAGTACAGCAGGGATTCGGCAGTACTTC. V usage is TRBV12-3 or TRBV12-4 and J usage is TRBJ2-7; weak D call: TRBD1 (5 bases). With 5 bases removed from V and 9 bases from J, the gap between germline ends came to 14 bases. The CDR3 is 12 amino acids.